The 8 T cell receptor beta chains below come from one sample, sequenced in a study of cytomegalovirus exposure and HLA in healthy donors. Assay used: immunoSEQ multiplex PCR; TCRdb lists only in-frame clones, some missing. The sample has 260,000 or so clones; about 86% are singletons. The sequenced sample consisted of PBMCs. The source is a young man in good health and CMV-seronegative.

CDR3: CASSRAGVTDTQYF. For the CDR3, the DNA is TGTGCCAGCAGCCGAGCGGGAGTCACAGATACGCAGTATTTT. The gene calls are TRBV7-9 and TRBJ2-3; TRBD2 aligns across 8 bases. The CDR3 is 14 residues long. Trimming took 5 bases from V and 2 from J; bases not matched to a gene: 3. Germline-derived CDR1 and CDR2 are SEHNR and FQNEAQ (reference sequence).

The chain employs TRBV10-3 and TRBJ2-3; TRBD2 is a possible D gene (5 bases). The CDR3 consists of 13 residues. The V gene's germline CDR1 is ENHRY and CDR2 SYGVKD. V lost 3 bases and J lost 6, with 10 bases in between. For the CDR3, the DNA is TGTGCCATCAGTGAAACTAGTGCGGATACGCAGTATTTT. It specifies CAISETSADTQYF.

The CDR3 is CASSQRAGGEPYEQYF. The CDR3 DNA follows: TGCGCCAGCAGCCAGCGAGCGGGGGGAGAACCGTACGAGCAGTACTTC. The chain links TRBV4-3 to TRBJ2-7, with 9 bases identical to TRBD2. The CDR3 has 16 amino acids. V was clipped by 3 bases and J by 4 bases; unmatched bases: 10. Germline loops: CDR1 LGHNA, CDR2 YSLEER.

The chain joins TRBV28 to TRBJ1-1; D gene ambiguous. V was shortened by 2 bases and J by 4 bases, with 5 bases between the two germline ends. The germline gives CDR1 MDHEN, CDR2 SYDVKM. The CDR3 length is 12 residues. The CDR3 DNA reads as TGTGCCAGCAGTTTACCTCTCACTGAAGCTTTCTTT. Translated: CASSLPLTEAFF.

The rearrangement joins TRBV7-2 to TRBJ1-1; 9 positions agree with TRBD1. The CDR3 has 15 amino acids. After removal of 5 bases from V and 3 bases from J, the junction contained 7 bases not matched to a gene. CDR1 is SGHTA, CDR2 FQGNSA, per germline. The CDR3 loop reads CASSVLGQGDTEAFF. CDR3 nucleotides: TGTGCCAGCAGCGTTCTGGGACAGGGAGACACTGAAGCTTTCTTT.

This chain uses TRBV5-1 with TRBJ1-4, with D perhaps matching TRBD1 (5 bases). The CDR3 spans 14 residues. Germline values: CDR1 SGHRS, CDR2 YFSETQ. The V end lost 1 base, the J end lost 5 bases, and 9 bases lay between the germline ends. The CDR3 DNA reads as TGCGCCAGCAGCTTGAAGGGGCTGAATGAAAAACTGTTTTTT. This translates into CASSLKGLNEKLFF.

The rearrangement links TRBV7-9 to TRBJ1-2, with 8 bases fitting TRBD1. This CDR3 has 16 amino acids. CDR1 and CDR2 from the germline V gene are SEHNR and FQNEAQ (reference sequence). V shed 5 bases, J shed 6 bases, and the junction held 14 bases outside the gene matches. DNA for the CDR3: TGTGCCAGCAGCCGGACAGGGCCGATGATCGCGCATGGCTACACCTTC. It translates to CASSRTGPMIAHGYTF.

The V call is TRBV9, the J call TRBJ2-1; tentatively, D is TRBD2 (5 bases). CDR3 length: 14 residues. Germline CDR1 SGDLS, CDR2 YYNGEE. V lost 3 bases and J lost 6, with 13 bases in between. Here the CDR3 DNA reads TGTGCCAGCAGCGCGGCCCCCCGGGGCAATGAGCAGTTCTTC. Protein product: CASSAAPRGNEQFF.